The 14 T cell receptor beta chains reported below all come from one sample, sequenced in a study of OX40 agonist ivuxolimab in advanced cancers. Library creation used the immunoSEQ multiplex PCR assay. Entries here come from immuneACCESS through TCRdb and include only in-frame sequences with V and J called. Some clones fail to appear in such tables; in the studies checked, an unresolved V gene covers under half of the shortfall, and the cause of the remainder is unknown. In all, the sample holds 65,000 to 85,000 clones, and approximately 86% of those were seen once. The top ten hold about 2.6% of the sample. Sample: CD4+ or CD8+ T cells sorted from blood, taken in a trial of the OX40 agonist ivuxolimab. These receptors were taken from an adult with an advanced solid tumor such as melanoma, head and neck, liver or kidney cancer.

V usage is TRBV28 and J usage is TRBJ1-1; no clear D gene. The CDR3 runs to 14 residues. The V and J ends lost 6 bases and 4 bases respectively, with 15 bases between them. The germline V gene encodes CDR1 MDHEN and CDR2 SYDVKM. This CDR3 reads CASRWGDGLTEAFF. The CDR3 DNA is TGTGCCAGCAGGTGGGGAGACGGACTCACTGAAGCTTTCTTT.

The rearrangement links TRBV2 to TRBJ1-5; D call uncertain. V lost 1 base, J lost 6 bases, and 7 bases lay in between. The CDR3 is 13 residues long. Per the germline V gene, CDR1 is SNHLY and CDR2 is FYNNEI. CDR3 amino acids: CASSEVQTQPQHF. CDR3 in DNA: TGTGCCAGCAGTGAAGTCCAGACTCAGCCCCAGCATTTT.

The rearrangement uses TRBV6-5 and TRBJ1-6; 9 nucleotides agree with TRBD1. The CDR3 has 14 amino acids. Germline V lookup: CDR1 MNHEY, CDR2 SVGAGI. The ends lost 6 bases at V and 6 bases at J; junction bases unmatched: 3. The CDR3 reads CASRGTGPNSPLHF. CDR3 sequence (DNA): TGTGCCAGCAGAGGGACAGGGCCTAATTCACCCCTCCACTTT.

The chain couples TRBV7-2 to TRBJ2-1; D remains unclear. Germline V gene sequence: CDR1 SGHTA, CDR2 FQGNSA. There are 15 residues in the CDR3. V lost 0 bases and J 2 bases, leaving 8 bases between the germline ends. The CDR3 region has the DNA TGTGCCAGCAGCTTAGCGGGGTTCGCCTACAATGAGCAGTTCTTC. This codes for CASSLAGFAYNEQFF.

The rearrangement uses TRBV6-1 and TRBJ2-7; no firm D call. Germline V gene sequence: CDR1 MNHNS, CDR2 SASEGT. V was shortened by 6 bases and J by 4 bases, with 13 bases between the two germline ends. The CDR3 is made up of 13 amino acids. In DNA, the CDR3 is TGTGCCAGCAGAAAAATTGGGCAGTACGAGCAGTACGTC. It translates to CASRKIGQYEQYV.

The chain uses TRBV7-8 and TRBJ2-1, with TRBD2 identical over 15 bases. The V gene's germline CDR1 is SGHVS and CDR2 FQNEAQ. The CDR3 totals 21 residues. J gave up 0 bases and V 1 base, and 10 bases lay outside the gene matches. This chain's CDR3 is CASSLEWHGLAGGRSYNEQFF. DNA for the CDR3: TGTGCCAGCAGCTTAGAGTGGCATGGACTAGCGGGGGGGCGCTCCTACAATGAGCAGTTCTTC.

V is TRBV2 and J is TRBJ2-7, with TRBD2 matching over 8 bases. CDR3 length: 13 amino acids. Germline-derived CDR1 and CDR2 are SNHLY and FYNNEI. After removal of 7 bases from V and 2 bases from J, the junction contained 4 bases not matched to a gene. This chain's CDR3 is CASKRGGPYEQYF. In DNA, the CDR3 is TGTGCCAGCAAACGGGGGGGCCCCTACGAGCAGTACTTC.

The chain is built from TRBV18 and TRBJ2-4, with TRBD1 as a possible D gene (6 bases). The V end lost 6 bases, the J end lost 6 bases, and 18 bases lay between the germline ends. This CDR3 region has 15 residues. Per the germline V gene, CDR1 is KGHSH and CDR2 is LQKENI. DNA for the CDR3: TGTGCCAGCTCGCTAACCGGGACACCACGAAACATTCAGTACTTC. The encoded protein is CASSLTGTPRNIQYF.

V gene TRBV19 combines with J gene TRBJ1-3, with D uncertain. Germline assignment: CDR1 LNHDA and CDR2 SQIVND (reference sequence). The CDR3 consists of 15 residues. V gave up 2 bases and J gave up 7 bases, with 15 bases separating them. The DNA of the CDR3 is TGTGCCAGTAGTATATCGGCCAGCCTATCTAACACCATATATTTT. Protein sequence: CASSISASLSNTIYF.

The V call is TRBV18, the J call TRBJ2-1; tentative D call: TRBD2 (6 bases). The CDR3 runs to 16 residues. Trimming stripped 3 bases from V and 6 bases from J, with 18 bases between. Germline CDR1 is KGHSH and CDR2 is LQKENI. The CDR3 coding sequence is TGTGCCAGCTCACCGTTAAGGGACTCCTTTGGCAATGAGCAGTTCTTC. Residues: CASSPLRDSFGNEQFF.

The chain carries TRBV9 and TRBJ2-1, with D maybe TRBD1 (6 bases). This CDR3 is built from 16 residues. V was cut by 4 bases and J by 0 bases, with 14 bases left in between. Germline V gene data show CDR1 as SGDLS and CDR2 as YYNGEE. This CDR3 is CASSTMGASSYNEQFF. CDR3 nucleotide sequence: TGTGCCAGCAGCACCATGGGGGCTAGCTCCTACAATGAGCAGTTCTTC.

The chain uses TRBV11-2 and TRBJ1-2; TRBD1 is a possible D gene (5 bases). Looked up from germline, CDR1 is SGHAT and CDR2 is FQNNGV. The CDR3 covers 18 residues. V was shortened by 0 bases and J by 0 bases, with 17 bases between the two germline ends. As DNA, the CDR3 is TGTGCCAGCAGCTTAGAGGTGGGGGGGTTATTCGCTAACTATGGCTACACCTTC. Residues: CASSLEVGGLFANYGYTF.

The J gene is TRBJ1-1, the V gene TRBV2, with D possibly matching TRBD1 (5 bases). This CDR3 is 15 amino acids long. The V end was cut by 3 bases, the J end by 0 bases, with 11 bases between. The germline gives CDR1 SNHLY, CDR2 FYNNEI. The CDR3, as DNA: TGTGCCAGCAGTGATGGGGCCCCCATGAACACTGAAGCTTTCTTT. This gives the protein CASSDGAPMNTEAFF.

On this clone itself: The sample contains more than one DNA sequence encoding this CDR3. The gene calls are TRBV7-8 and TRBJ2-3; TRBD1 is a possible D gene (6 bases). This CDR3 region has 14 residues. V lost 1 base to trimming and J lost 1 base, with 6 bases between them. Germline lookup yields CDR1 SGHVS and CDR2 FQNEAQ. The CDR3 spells CASSLDRGTDTQYF. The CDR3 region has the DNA TGTGCCAGCAGCTTAGACAGGGGCACAGATACGCAGTATTTT.